This T cell receptor (beta chain) was retrieved from a study of blood T cell repertoires in COVID-19. Study overall: Sample material is recorded as cDNA or gDNA derived from T cells, B-cell-depleted T cells, or PBMCs.

Data came from immunoSEQ multiplex PCR; TCRdb stores just in-frame clones and leaves some out. This table holds about 30,000 clones, 70% to 90% found once. The CDR3 length is 13 residues. V trimming: 3 bases; J trimming: 3 bases; junction bases outside the gene matches: 2. Germline CDR1 reads SGHTA; CDR2 reads FQGNSA. This clone has only a few counts. The receptor's source is a human donor in a cohort sampled during active COVID-19. The donor label of this sample is uncertain. Sequenced sample: peripheral blood. The chain recombines TRBV7-2 with TRBJ2-7, with 7 bases identical to TRBD2. The CDR3 loop reads CASSLQRGYEQYF. The CDR3 DNA reads TGTGCCAGCAGCTTGCAGCGGGGCTACGAGCAGTACTTC. Full variable domain (outside the CDR3, taken from reference TRBV7-2 and TRBJ2-7): GAGVSQSPSNKVTEKGKDVELRCDPISGHTALYWYRQSLGQGLEFLIYFQGNSAPDKSGLPSDRFSAERTGGSVSTLTIQRTQQEDSAVYLCASSLQRGYEQYFGPGTRLTVT.